Reported below is one TCR beta chain. Under the authors' procedure: Amplified reference gene primers provided the basis for estimating nucleated cell counts. The table came from immunoSEQ multiplex PCR; TCRdb's copy has only in-frame clones and leaves some out. The V and J calls and clone size were taken over from that table, and D and trimming were inferred from the DNA. This table holds 250,000 to 350,000 clones, roughly nine tenths found once. CDR3 size: 17 residues. It was during active infection that Seattle patients were enrolled and then longitudinally followed. These data are taken from a study of blood T cell repertoires in COVID-19. The overall study: In each case, the material was cDNA or gDNA derived from T cells, B-cell-depleted T cells, or PBMCs.

V is TRBV12-2 and J is TRBJ1-6; the listed D gene, TRBD1, was not tested against the DNA. TRBV12-2 corresponds to a pseudogene. This TCR came from a woman in her 30s with COVID-19, enrolled during active disease. Sequenced input: peripheral blood. This CDR3 reads CASRLVGEQGDNSPLHF. The CDR3 DNA sequence: TGTGCAAGTCGCTTAGTAGGGGAACAGGGGGATAATTCACCCCTCCACTTT.